The source of this TCR beta chain is a study of shared clonotypes between healthy human individuals. Profiled with immunoSEQ multiplex PCR; TCRdb holds only in-frame clones, not every one. The top ten hold less than 0.065% of the sample, which has under 600,000 clones, roughly 97% seen once. Germline CDR1 is SGHVS and CDR2 is FNYEAQ. This CDR3 has 13 residues. Trimming removed 5 bases at V and 3 bases at J, with 10 bases between. A remark on this clone: Its antigen is not known.

Regarding the study as a whole: Naive subsets, compared against memory subsets, generally had larger estimated richness values.

The sample consisted of naive CD4+ T cells sorted from blood. Subset: CD45RA+ positively selected. The source of this sequence is a woman aged 25-40 years in good health. The chain links TRBV7-6 to TRBJ2-5; no reliable D call. The CDR3 DNA reads TGTGCCAGCAGCACCCCCCCCGAAGAGACCCAGTACTTC. Translation gives CASSTPPEETQYF. Complete variable domain (other parts from reference TRBV7-6 and TRBJ2-5): GAGVSQSPRYKVTKRGQDVALRCDPISGHVSLYWYRQALGQGPEFLTYFNYEAQQDKSGLPNDRFSAERPEGSISTLTIQRTEQRDSAMYRCASSTPPEETQYFGPGTRLLVL.